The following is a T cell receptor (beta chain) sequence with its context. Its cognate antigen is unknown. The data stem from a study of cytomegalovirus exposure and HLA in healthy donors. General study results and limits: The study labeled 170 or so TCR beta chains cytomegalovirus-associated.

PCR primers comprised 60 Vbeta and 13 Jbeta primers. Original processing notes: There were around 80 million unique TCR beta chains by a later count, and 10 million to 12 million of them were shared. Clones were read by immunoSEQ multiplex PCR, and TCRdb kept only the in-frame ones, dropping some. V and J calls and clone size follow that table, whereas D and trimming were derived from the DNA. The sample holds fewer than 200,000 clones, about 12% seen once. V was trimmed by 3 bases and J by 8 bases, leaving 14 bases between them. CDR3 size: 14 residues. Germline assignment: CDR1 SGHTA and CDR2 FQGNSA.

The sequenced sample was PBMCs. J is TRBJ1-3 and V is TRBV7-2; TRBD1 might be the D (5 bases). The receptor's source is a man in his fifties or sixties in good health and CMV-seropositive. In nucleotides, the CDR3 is TGTGCCAGCAGCTTCAGCCAGGGTCTCGACACCATATATTTT. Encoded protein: CASSFSQGLDTIYF. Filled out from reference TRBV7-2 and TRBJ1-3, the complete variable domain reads GAGVSQSPSNKVTEKGKDVELRCDPISGHTALYWYRQSLGQGLEFLIYFQGNSAPDKSGLPSDRFSAERTGGSVSTLTIQRTQQEDSAVYLCASSFSQGLDTIYFGEGSWLTVV.